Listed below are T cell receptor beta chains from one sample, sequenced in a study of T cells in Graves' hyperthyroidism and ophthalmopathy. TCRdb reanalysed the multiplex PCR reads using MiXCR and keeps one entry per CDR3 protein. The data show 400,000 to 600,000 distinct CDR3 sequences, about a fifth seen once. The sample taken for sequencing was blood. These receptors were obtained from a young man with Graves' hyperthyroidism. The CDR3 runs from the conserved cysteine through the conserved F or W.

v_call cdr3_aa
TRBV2 CASSEAGGSYEQYF
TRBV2 CASSVRSRKVNYEQYF
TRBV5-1 CASSEFPTGMSSGNQPQHF
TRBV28 CASSQAGLGYGYTF
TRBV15 CATSRLRTEAAYEQYF
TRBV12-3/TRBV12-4 CASSFQAVNTDAFF
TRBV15 CATSSSGEKFF
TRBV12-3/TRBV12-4 CATGRGSRDTQYF
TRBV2 CASSPHPGANTGELFF
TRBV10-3 CAISEQGANYGYTF
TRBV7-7 CASSSNYDGGELFF
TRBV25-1 CASSEYGDSGQYF
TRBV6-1 CASRQTAMNTEAFF
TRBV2 CASRESGNSPLHF
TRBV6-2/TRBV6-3 CASSRPTQSEMNTEAFF
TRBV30 CAWSVQTGTGELFF
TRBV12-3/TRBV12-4 CASSLGQGLDGYTF
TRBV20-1 CSATRTVQETQYF
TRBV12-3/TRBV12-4 CASSRRYTRFRMNTEAFF
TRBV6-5 CASSYSPWGYTF
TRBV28 CASSLWSDYGYTF
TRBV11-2 CASSTFPRPENTEAFF
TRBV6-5 CASSYSTGAYEQYF
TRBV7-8 CASSLMGAGVQETQYF
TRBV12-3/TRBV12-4 CASSLSRAGELFF
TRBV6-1 CASGRANQPQHF
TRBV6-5 CASSTGLAGGPYEQYF
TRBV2 CASRALARVFRHF
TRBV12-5 CASGLVQADSPLHF
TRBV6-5 CASRPDRDTEAFF
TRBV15 CATSRGVSETEAFF
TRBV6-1 CASTAGQTEAFF
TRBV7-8 CASSSTMITGDLYEQYF
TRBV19 CASNTGGPYGYTF
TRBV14 CASSRNKNIQYF
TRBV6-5 CASSYGTGYEQYF
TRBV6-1 CASSESWGGGELFF
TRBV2 CASSAGGKNIQYF
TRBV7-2 CASTYQPGRTYEQYF
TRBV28 CASSEFGEQYF